This TCR beta chain was found in a study of read filtering for tumor transcriptome and immune sequencing. Overall study context: Per sample, TCR-region reads ranged about 4.05 to 10.27 million by IR-seq, 85 to 1273 by RNA-seq. Overall study findings and caveats: The sorted CD138-negative fraction was a mixed bone marrow immune population, not purified T cells. IR-seq captured clonotypes deeper and more reliably than RNA-seq.

This clonotype was counted many times. Its target is not known. V was clipped by 6 bases and J by 5 bases; unmatched bases: 5. The CDR3 runs to 14 residues. Per the germline V gene, CDR1 is WNHNN and CDR2 is SYGVQD (reference sequence). Molecular barcoded adaptors covering alpha/delta and beta/gamma chains were used on roughly 400 ng RNA. TCRdb re-called the reads through MiXCR, storing one row per CDR3 protein. This sample yields tens of thousands of distinct CDR3 sequences, of which roughly 13% are seen a single time; 25% to 35% belongs to the top ten. At the time of active disease, bone marrow was collected from every patient.

Sequenced input: a population of CD138-negative cells sorted from bone marrow. The J gene is TRBJ2-1, the V gene TRBV10-1; 9 nucleotides agree with TRBD1. This clonotype originated in a donor aged 40 or over with multiple myeloma. The CDR3 sequence is CASSSQGADNEQFF. In nucleotides, the CDR3 is TGCGCCAGCAGCTCACAGGGGGCTGACAATGAGCAGTTCTTC.